The 6 T cell receptor beta chains given below trace back to one sample, sequenced in a study of cytomegalovirus exposure and HLA in healthy donors. Vbeta (60) and Jbeta (13) primers were used in the PCR. Sequenced by immunoSEQ multiplex PCR; TCRdb stores in-frame clones only, minus some. Found here are approximately 100,000 clones, roughly 76% of them singletons; the top ten hold approximately 12%. The sequencing sample was made of PBMCs. The receptors were gathered from a middle-aged woman in good health and CMV-seropositive.

The chain employs TRBV15 and TRBJ2-3; D call uncertain. V gave up 1 base and J gave up 3 bases, with 2 bases separating them. The CDR3 has 12 amino acids. Germline CDR1 is LNHNV and CDR2 is YYDKDF (reference sequence). In DNA form, the CDR3 reads TGTGCCACCAGCAGAGCAACAGATACGCAGTATTTT. It translates to CATSRATDTQYF.

This chain links TRBV5-1 with TRBJ2-5; 7 bases are shared with TRBD2. CDR1 and CDR2 from the germline V gene are SGHRS and YFSETQ. The CDR3 covers 14 residues. V was clipped by 0 bases and J by 5 bases; unmatched bases: 4. CDR3 sequence reads: CASSLVAGEETQYF. In nucleotides, the CDR3 is TGCGCCAGCAGCTTGGTAGCGGGTGAGGAGACCCAGTACTTC.

The rearrangement joins TRBV18 to TRBJ2-1, with D unclear. Trimming took 3 bases from V and 4 from J, leaving 7 bases between them. The CDR3 runs to 13 residues. Germline CDR1 is KGHSH and CDR2 is LQKENI. This CDR3 is CASSPPSYNEQFF. Written as DNA, the CDR3 is TGTGCCAGCTCACCCCCCAGTTACAATGAGCAGTTCTTC. Variable domain in full (rest from reference TRBV18 and TRBJ2-1): NAGVMQNPRHLVRRRGQEARLRCSPMKGHSHVYWYRQLPEEGLKFMVYLQKENIIDESGMPKERFSAEFPKEGPSILRIQQVVRGDSAAYFCASSPPSYNEQFFGPGTRLTVL.

The chain employs TRBV7-2 and TRBJ1-3, with D hard to call. The CDR3 runs 14 residues. Per the germline V gene, CDR1 is SGHTA and CDR2 is FQGNSA. Trimming took 2 bases from V and 4 from J, leaving 9 bases between them. The CDR3 spells CASSLTRSGNTIYF. The CDR3 DNA sequence: TGTGCCAGCAGCTTAACGCGATCCGGAAACACCATATATTTT.

This clone was observed once. The chain is built from TRBV5-4 and TRBJ1-1, with 12 bases matching TRBD1. Trimming cost V 4 bases and J 6 bases; bases outside gene matches: 4. The CDR3 contains 14 residues. CDR1 SGHNT and CDR2 YYREEE come from the germline V gene (reference sequence). The CDR3 sequence is CASSPGQGAAEAFF. The CDR3 coding sequence is TGTGCCAGCAGCCCGGGACAGGGGGCCGCTGAAGCTTTCTTT. The full variable domain, completed using reference TRBV5-4 and TRBJ1-1, is ETGVTQSPTHLIKTRGQQVTLRCSSQSGHNTVSWYQQALGQGPQFIFQYYREEENGRGNFPPRFSGLQFPNYSSELNVNALELDDSALYLCASSPGQGAAEAFFGQGTRLTVV.

This clone turned up a few times. V usage is TRBV7-8 and J usage is TRBJ2-7, with 7 bases fitting TRBD1. Germline V gene lookup returns CDR1 SGHVS and CDR2 FQNEAQ. V lost 2 bases to trimming and J lost 1 base; unmatched junction nucleotides: 5. The CDR3 is made up of 15 amino acids. The CDR3 bases are TGTGCCAGCAGCTTAATACCGGACAGGTCCTACGAGCAGTACTTC. Amino acid sequence: CASSLIPDRSYEQYF.